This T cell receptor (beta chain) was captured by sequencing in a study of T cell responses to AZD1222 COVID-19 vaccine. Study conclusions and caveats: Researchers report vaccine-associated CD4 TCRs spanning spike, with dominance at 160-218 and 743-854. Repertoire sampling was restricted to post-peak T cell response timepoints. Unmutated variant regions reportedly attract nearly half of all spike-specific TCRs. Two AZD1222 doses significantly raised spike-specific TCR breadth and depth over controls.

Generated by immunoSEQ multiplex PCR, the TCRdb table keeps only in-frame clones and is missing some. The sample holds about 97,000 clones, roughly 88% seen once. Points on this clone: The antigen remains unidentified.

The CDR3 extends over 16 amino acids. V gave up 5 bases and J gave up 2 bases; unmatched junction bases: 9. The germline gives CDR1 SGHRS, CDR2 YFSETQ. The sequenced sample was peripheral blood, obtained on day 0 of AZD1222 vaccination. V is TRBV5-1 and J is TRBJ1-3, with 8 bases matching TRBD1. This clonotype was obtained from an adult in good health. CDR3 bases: TGCGCCAGCAGACCAGGGACAGGACATCCTGGAAACACCATATATTTT. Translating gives CASRPGTGHPGNTIYF.